This T cell receptor (beta chain) was captured by sequencing in a study of shared clonotypes between healthy human individuals. Naive CD45RA+ and memory CD45RA-negative subsets were split from CD4+ cells. The CDR3 spans 14 residues. V was clipped by 2 bases and J by 3 bases, with 9 bases between them. Per germline, CDR1 MNHEY and CDR2 SVGAGI. To note about this clone: What it binds is unknown.

Assay: immunoSEQ multiplex PCR; the TCRdb copy retains only in-frame clones and omits some. The repertoire consists of fewer than 2.5 million clones, with approximately 94% occurring once and the leading ten covering roughly 0.39%. Study outcomes and limitations: Rarefaction revealed incomplete sorted-subset sequencing despite large depth.

The J gene is TRBJ2-3, the V gene TRBV6-5, with D perhaps being TRBD1 or TRBD2 (5 bases each). The specimen sequenced was naive CD4+ T cells from PBMCs. Subset noted: CD45RA+ positively selected. This TCR was sampled from a man younger than 30 in good health. Some clones in this sample may be carry-over from other donors' samples. The CDR3 DNA sequence: TGTGCCAGCAGTTACAGGGGACCAACAGATACGCAGTATTTT. Its translation is CASSYRGPTDTQYF.